This TCR beta chain was documented in a study of blood T cell repertoires in COVID-19. Across the whole study: There were acute and convalescent COVID-19 samples, and they came from the United States, Italy and Spain. T cells, B-cell-depleted T cells, or PBMCs provided the cDNA or gDNA that served as material.

There are 13 residues in the CDR3. Germline loops: CDR1 SNHLY, CDR2 FYNNEI. Trimming shortened V by 6 bases and J by 5 bases, and 11 bases separated the two germline ends. This clone has more than one count but fewer than ten. Per the study methods: Researchers report that nucleated cell counts were estimated from reference gene primer amplification. Repertoires were generated with immunoSEQ multiplex PCR, while TCRdb's copy carries only in-frame clones and drops some. The D gene and trimming were derived from the DNA, and the V and J assignments and clone size from that table. Of around 270,000 clones in the sample, approximately 87% were seen once.

V usage is TRBV2 and J usage is TRBJ1-5; D is perhaps TRBD1 (6 bases). The clonotype originates from a woman aged 45-65 years with acute or convalescent COVID-19. The sample comprised peripheral blood. The CDR3 DNA reads TGTGCCAGCAGGGTAGGGGGTTATCAGCCCCAGCATTTT. Its protein product is CASRVGGYQPQHF.